This T cell receptor beta chain stems from a study of cytomegalovirus exposure and HLA in healthy donors. The PCR contained 60 Vbeta and 13 Jbeta primers. TCRdb's copy holds only in-frame clones and misses some; the assay was immunoSEQ multiplex PCR. The table has roughly 150,000 clones, roughly 82% seen once. Details on this clone: Its target is not known.

Unrecorded immune exposure was likely among donors, who were nominally healthy when sampled. Study-level points and caveats: For most TCR beta V segments, an earlier analysis put the productive rate at about 87% or about 30% of the time.

CDR1 and CDR2 (germline): MDHEN, SYDVKM. There are 14 residues in the CDR3. The V and J genes are TRBV28 and TRBJ2-5; D is possibly TRBD1 (5 bases). The better agreement between TRBJ2-7 and the DNA end casts doubt on the J call. This TCR was recovered from a girl under 18 in good health and CMV-seropositive. The sample comprised PBMCs. The CDR3, as DNA: TGTGCCAGCATTGGCACCCATCAGGGATACGAGCAGTACTTC. Its protein product is CASIGTHQGYEQYF.